These 7 T cell receptor beta chains were all obtained from the same sample, sequenced in a study of blood T cell repertoires in COVID-19. This table comes from immunoSEQ multiplex PCR, and its TCRdb copy is limited to in-frame clones, with some not included. The sample lists around 360,000 clones, 70% to 90% occurring once. Sequenced sample: peripheral blood. The receptors derive from a woman aged 25 to 39 with COVID-19, enrolled during active disease.

Of note for this clone: In the same sample, other DNA sequences code for this CDR3. The V call is TRBV27, the J call TRBJ1-5; D ambiguous. This CDR3 comprises 13 residues. V lost 0 bases to trimming and J lost 3 bases, with 3 bases between them. Germline lookup yields CDR1 MNHEY and CDR2 SMNVEV (reference sequence). The CDR3 region is CASSLSYNQPQHF. CDR3 nucleotides: TGTGCCAGCAGTTTATCCTACAATCAGCCCCAGCATTTT.

The chain links TRBV7-9 to TRBJ2-7, with 7 bases aligning to TRBD1. Germline V gene lookup returns CDR1 SEHNR and CDR2 FQNEAQ (reference sequence). Germline trimming cut 2 bases from V and 7 bases from J; bases unmatched to any gene: 11. The CDR3 is made up of 15 amino acids. The CDR3 bases are TGTGCCAGCAGCTTAAGCTGGACAGGATCTCTGGAGCAGTACTTC. Amino acids: CASSLSWTGSLEQYF.

V is TRBV5-4 and J is TRBJ2-5; 9 bases line up with TRBD1. Germline CDR1 SGHNT, CDR2 YYREEE (reference sequence). V was pared by 2 bases and J by 5 bases, with 10 bases of the junction left unmatched. The CDR3 spans 16 residues. The CDR3 bases are TGTGCCAGCAGCTTACAGGGGGCTCCAATATGGGAGACCCAGTACTTC. Amino acid sequence: CASSLQGAPIWETQYF.

The genes are TRBV19 and TRBJ2-1, with 9 bases lining up with TRBD2. This CDR3 is built from 15 residues. Losses at the gene ends were 3 bases for V and 5 bases for J; bases not matched to a gene: 5. The V gene's germline CDR1 is LNHDA and CDR2 SQIVND (reference sequence). The CDR3 region has the DNA TGTGCCAGTAGTATTCTAGCGGGAATCCACAATGAGCAGTTCTTC. It specifies CASSILAGIHNEQFF.

V gene TRBV19 combines with J gene TRBJ1-5; 7 bases are a match to TRBD1. The germline V gene has CDR1 LNHDA and CDR2 SQIVND (reference sequence). V lost 7 bases and J lost 5; bases outside the gene matches: 11. The CDR3 is 15 amino acids. The CDR3 nucleotides are TGTGCCAGTACCCCTCGACAGGGCCCTTATCAGCCCCAGCATTTT. This translates into CASTPRQGPYQPQHF.

The genes are TRBV5-5 and TRBJ1-4; D is unclear. This CDR3 contains 13 residues. CDR1 SGHKS and CDR2 YYEKEE come from the germline V gene (reference sequence). V shed 0 bases and J shed 13 bases, with 13 bases lying between them. CDR3 in amino acids: CASSLEMRRGLFF. The CDR3 region has the DNA TGTGCCAGCAGCTTGGAGATGAGACGAGGACTGTTTTTT.

This clone was recorded only once. J is TRBJ2-1 and V is TRBV27, with 7 nucleotides matching TRBD2. The CDR3 extends over 16 amino acids. Germline V gene sequence: CDR1 MNHEY, CDR2 SMNVEV (reference sequence). Trimming cost V 3 bases and J 4 bases; bases outside gene matches: 9. Written as DNA, the CDR3 is TGTGCCAGCAGTTTGAGGGCGGGAGCTCTTTACAATGAGCAGTTCTTC. It is translated as CASSLRAGALYNEQFF.